This T cell receptor (beta chain) was sequenced in a study of cytomegalovirus exposure and HLA in healthy donors. Study-level points and caveats: Another analysis was done later, and it associated more than 15,000 TCR beta sequences with HLA alleles at 0.05 false discovery rate.

This clone was picked up a small number of times. Antigen: not known. The CDR3 sequence is 18 residues long. The V end lost 0 bases, the J end lost 2 bases, and 18 bases lay between the germline ends. CDR1 LGHNA and CDR2 YSLEER come from the germline V gene. A multiplex PCR was run with 60 Vbeta primers and 13 Jbeta primers. How the authors handled the data: Unique TCR beta chains totaled approximately 83 million in a later count, with approximately 11 million of them shared. The protocol was immunoSEQ multiplex PCR, while the TCRdb copy is restricted to in-frame clones and leaves out a portion. Clone size and the V and J calls come from that table; the DNA yielded D and trimming. This table has approximately 110,000 clones, over 60% appearing once.

The chain couples TRBV4-3 to TRBJ2-3, with D maybe TRBD2 (6 bases). The sequence derives from a man aged 30 to 39 in good health and CMV-seropositive. Sequences were obtained from PBMCs. CDR3 bases: TGCGCCAGCAGCCAAGATCTCCCCCTAGCGACTCTCACAGATACGCAGTATTTT. The encoded protein is CASSQDLPLATLTDTQYF.